What follows are 5 T cell receptor beta chains derived from one specimen sequenced in a study of human T cells and chemical hapten exposure. TCRdb called the RACE reads again in MiXCR, with one record for every CDR3 protein. The sample has tens of thousands of distinct CDR3 sequences; 4.4% are singletons. Sample time point: healthy volunteer bleed at 2 weeks. The authors' total RNA extraction used unfractionated whole blood. The specimen was whole blood. These receptors came from a human donor in good health. Some clones in this sample may be carry-over from other donors' samples.

Many counts were recorded for this clonotype. This chain's CDR3 is CASSLRQGRTEAFF. Written as DNA, the CDR3 is TGTGCCAGCAGTCTTAGACAGGGAAGGACTGAAGCTTTCTTT. This chain joins TRBV6-5 and TRBJ1-1; 7 bases are a match to TRBD1. The CDR3 is made up of 14 amino acids. The V gene end was trimmed by 5 bases and the J gene end by 5 bases; junction bases not matched to a gene: 8. CDR1 is MNHEY and CDR2 is SVGAGI in the germline V gene.

This clonotype was observed at least ten times. J is TRBJ2-7 and V is TRBV3-1; the D gene is possibly TRBD2 (6 bases). The CDR3 has 14 amino acids. Looked up from germline, CDR1 is LGHDT and CDR2 is YNNKEL (reference sequence). Trimming took off 5 bases at V and 2 bases at J, with 13 bases between the two ends. The CDR3 reads CASSLGLPTYEQYF. DNA for the CDR3: TGTGCCAGCAGCTTGGGACTCCCTACCTACGAGCAGTACTTC.

This clonotype came up many times. This chain links TRBV2 with TRBJ2-7, with D perhaps matching TRBD1 (6 bases). V lost 9 bases and J 2 bases, leaving 14 bases between the germline ends. Germline CDR1 is SNHLY and CDR2 is FYNNEI. The CDR3 loop spans 13 amino acids. CDR3 residues: CASAGTITYEQYF. CDR3 DNA sequence: TGTGCCAGTGCCGGGACAATAACCTACGAGCAGTACTTC. The full variable domain, its missing parts supplied by reference TRBV2 and TRBJ2-7, is EPEVTQTPSHQVTQMGQEVILRCVPISNHLYFYWYRQILGQKVEFLVSFYNNEISEKSEIFDDQFSVERPDGSNFTLKIRSTKLEDSAMYFCASAGTITYEQYFGPGTRLTVT.

At least ten counts were recorded for this clonotype. The chain recombines TRBV24-1 with TRBJ2-1; no firm D call. V lost 3 bases to trimming and J lost 7 bases, with 18 bases between them. The CDR3 length is 16 residues. Germline V gene lookup returns CDR1 KGHDR and CDR2 SFDVKD. This CDR3 is CATSDLRTPGRNEQFF. The DNA for the CDR3 is TGTGCCACCAGTGATCTCCGGACCCCCGGTCGGAATGAGCAGTTCTTC.

This clonotype was seen at least ten times. The rearrangement joins TRBV9 to TRBJ2-7; TRBD2 might be the D (6 bases). The length of the CDR3 is 14 residues. Germline CDR1 and CDR2: SGDLS and YYNGEE. V dropped 4 bases and J dropped 0 bases, with 11 bases sitting between them. The CDR3 reads CASSLAGSSYEQYF. The CDR3 coding sequence is TGTGCCAGCAGCTTAGCCGGGAGCTCCTACGAGCAGTACTTC.